This TCR beta chain was sequenced for a study of blood T cell repertoires in COVID-19. In the authors' workflow: Amplification of reference gene primers was used by the study to estimate nucleated cell counts. Assay: immunoSEQ multiplex PCR; the TCRdb copy retains only in-frame clones and omits some. V and J calls and clone size are as listed in that table; D and trimming were resolved from the DNA. Of almost 350,000 clones in the sample, about 92% were seen once. This CDR3 spans 13 amino acids. Trimming took 1 base from V and 6 from J, leaving 6 bases between them. This sequence joins TRBV12-3 or TRBV12-4 and TRBJ2-2; D may be TRBD1 (6 bases). The source material was peripheral blood. The origin of this receptor is a woman aged 60 to 75 with COVID-19, enrolled during active disease. Here the CDR3 DNA reads TGTGCCAGCAGTTTAGAGGGGGCCGGGGAGCTGTTTTTT. It specifies CASSLEGAGELFF.